One sample yielded the 6 T cell receptor beta chains listed below, sequenced in a study of T cells and Merkel cell carcinoma outcomes. Assay used: immunoSEQ multiplex PCR; TCRdb lists only in-frame clones, some missing. This table holds about 510 clones, about 87% found once. What was sequenced was tumor tissue from Merkel cell carcinoma. These receptors came from a human donor with Merkel cell carcinoma.

This clone is a singleton in its sample. The gene calls are TRBV7-8 and TRBJ1-5; D remains unclear. V was pared by 5 bases and J by 4 bases, with 9 bases between. There are 13 residues in the CDR3. From germline, CDR1 is SGHVS and CDR2 FQNEAQ. This CDR3 reads CASSLSLNQPQHF. Here the CDR3 DNA reads TGTGCCAGCAGCCTCAGCCTTAATCAGCCCCAGCATTTT.

This rearrangement joins TRBV5-6 to TRBJ1-2, with D unclear. V dropped 0 bases and J dropped 8 bases, with 17 bases sitting between them. CDR1 is SGHDT and CDR2 is YYEEEE in the germline V gene. The CDR3 extends over 15 amino acids. CDR3: CASSLVLTRVGGYTF. Here the CDR3 DNA reads TGTGCCAGCAGCTTGGTTCTGACAAGGGTTGGCGGCTACACCTTC.

The rearrangement joins TRBV9 to TRBJ1-5; unclear D gene. Germline V CDR1 and CDR2: SGDLS, YYNGEE. V lost 0 bases and J 9 bases, leaving 10 bases between the germline ends. This CDR3 region has 13 residues. The CDR3 reads CASSVDAEGPQHF. CDR3 nucleotides: TGTGCCAGCAGCGTAGACGCAGAGGGGCCCCAGCATTTT. Complete variable domain (other parts from reference TRBV9 and TRBJ1-5): DSGVTQTPKHLITATGQRVTLRCSPRSGDLSVYWYQQSLDQGLQFLIQYYNGEERAKGNILERFSAQQFPDLHSELNLSSLELGDSALYFCASSVDAEGPQHFGDGTRLSIL.

The V and J genes are TRBV7-2 and TRBJ1-2; perhaps TRBD1 as D (5 bases). The CDR3 spans 14 residues. With 5 bases removed from V and 0 bases from J, the gap between germline ends came to 10 bases. Germline values: CDR1 SGHTA, CDR2 FQGNSA. The CDR3 spells CASSPGTANYGYTF. CDR3 DNA: TGTGCCAGCAGCCCCGGGACGGCTAACTATGGCTACACCTTC.

This chain links TRBV6-1 with TRBJ1-3; D remains ambiguous. Germline V gene sequence: CDR1 MNHNS, CDR2 SASEGT. The CDR3 is 14 residues long. The ends were cut back, 8 bases at V and 0 bases at J, with 11 bases in the middle. CDR3 DNA: TGTGCCAGCTTTCCCAGTGGCTCTGGAAACACCATATATTTT. It codes for CASFPSGSGNTIYF.

This chain connects TRBV19 to TRBJ2-7, with 8 nucleotides matching TRBD1. This CDR3 is 13 amino acids long. Germline CDR1 LNHDA, CDR2 SQIVND (reference sequence). V dropped 9 bases and J dropped 2; count of bases not matched to a gene: 6. The CDR3, as DNA: TGTGCCAGCGGGACAGGAGACCCCTACGAGCAGTACTTC. Residues: CASGTGDPYEQYF.